Detailed here is one T cell receptor (beta chain). Its antigen is unidentified. These data originate in a study of beta chain features in type 1 diabetes. The wider study: All of the samples together had 85 million to 140 million sorted cells examined.

Every isolated RNA sample was fully reverse transcribed, so sequencing captured expressed TCRB transcripts. TCRdb's copy holds only in-frame clones and misses some; the assay was immunoSEQ multiplex PCR. Of nearly 350,000 clones listed, around 9.3% are singletons. Broader study findings: The study found moderately but significantly shorter TCRB CDR3s in all four CD4+ subsets of Type 1 diabetes patients.

This CDR3 is 15 amino acids long. Germline loops: CDR1 MDHEN, CDR2 SYDVKM. The ends lost 7 bases at V and 8 bases at J; junction bases unmatched: 11. The chain recombines TRBV28 with TRBJ1-6; 7 bases line up with TRBD1. The clonotype originates from a man under 40 with type 1 diabetes. Sequencing was performed on central memory CD4+ T cells from blood. The CDR3 region has the DNA TGTGCCAGCACTGCCCGGGTACAGGGGTATTCACCCCTCCACTTT. This sequence encodes CASTARVQGYSPLHF.